Listed below are T cell receptor beta chains from one sample, sequenced in a study of CD8 T cells in Susac syndrome. TCRdb re-called the immunoSEQ multiplex PCR reads with MiXCR, one entry per CDR3 protein. The sample yields 400,000 to 550,000 distinct CDR3 sequences, approximately 89% seen once. Source material: CD8+ T cells from PBMCs. Receptors were obtained from a human donor with multiple sclerosis. The CDR3 runs from the conserved cysteine through the conserved F or W. The D gene is left open where the match is weak. Not all rows give a size; the values are once, few, many and, for expanded clones, a class.

d_call: TRBD2
j_call: TRBJ2-7
v_call: TRBV29-1
clone_size: -
cdr3_nt: TGCAGCGTTGAAGATCCTACTAGCGGGCCCTACGAGCAGTACTTC
cdr3_aa: CSVEDPTSGPYEQYF

d_call: -
j_call: TRBJ2-5
v_call: TRBV2
clone_size: few
cdr3_nt: TGTGCCAGTTCCGCCGGGATCCAAGAGACCCAGTACTTC
cdr3_aa: CASSAGIQETQYF

d_call: TRBD1
j_call: TRBJ2-7
v_call: TRBV20-1
clone_size: -
cdr3_nt: TGCAGTGCAGAGGGGACAGGGGGAGACTACGAGCAGTACTTC
cdr3_aa: CSAEGTGGDYEQYF

d_call: TRBD1
j_call: TRBJ2-2
v_call: TRBV7-9
clone_size: -
cdr3_nt: TGTGCCAGCAGCGTCTGGACAGGGGGCGACACCGGGGAGCTGTTTTTT
cdr3_aa: CASSVWTGGDTGELFF

d_call: TRBD2
j_call: TRBJ2-5
v_call: TRBV12-3/TRBV12-4
clone_size: -
cdr3_nt: TGTGCCAGCAGTAGTTGGGGAAAGCGGGGGGTCGAGGAGACCCAGTACTTC
cdr3_aa: CASSSWGKRGVEETQYF

d_call: TRBD1
j_call: TRBJ2-7
v_call: TRBV3-1
clone_size: -
cdr3_nt: TGTGCCAGCGGAGGGGACAGGGAAGCCTACTACGAGCAGTACTTC
cdr3_aa: CASGGDREAYYEQYF

d_call: -
j_call: TRBJ1-5
v_call: TRBV3-1
clone_size: -
cdr3_nt: TGTGCCAGCAGCCCTTATGTAGTCGGATGGAACAATCAGCCCCAGCATTTT
cdr3_aa: CASSPYVVGWNNQPQHF

d_call: -
j_call: TRBJ1-6
v_call: TRBV28
clone_size: -
cdr3_nt: TGTGCCAGCAGTTATGGCCCCTCCCCCGCCCCCCTCCACTTT
cdr3_aa: CASSYGPSPAPLHF

d_call: TRBD2
j_call: TRBJ2-2
v_call: TRBV7-9
clone_size: -
cdr3_nt: TGTGCCAGCAGCTTAGGGGGACTAGTATCCTTCGGGGAGCTGTTTTTT
cdr3_aa: CASSLGGLVSFGELFF

d_call: -
j_call: TRBJ2-2
v_call: TRBV6-4
clone_size: once
cdr3_nt: TGTGCCAGCAGTGAATCCACAGAGTTGAACACCGGGGAGCTGTTTTTT
cdr3_aa: CASSESTELNTGELFF

d_call: -
j_call: TRBJ2-2
v_call: TRBV4-1
clone_size: -
cdr3_nt: TGCGCCAGCAGCCGACCAGGGACTCCCGGGGAGCTGTTTTTT
cdr3_aa: CASSRPGTPGELFF

d_call: -
j_call: TRBJ2-1
v_call: TRBV5-1
clone_size: -
cdr3_nt: TGCGCCAGCAGCTGGGGCATTGAGCAGTTCTTC
cdr3_aa: CASSWGIEQFF

d_call: TRBD1
j_call: TRBJ1-2
v_call: TRBV5-5
clone_size: once
cdr3_nt: TGTGCCAGCAGCCCTGTCCCGGGACAGGGTCGCTATGGCTACACCTTC
cdr3_aa: CASSPVPGQGRYGYTF

d_call: TRBD2
j_call: TRBJ2-7
v_call: TRBV6-6
clone_size: -
cdr3_nt: TGTGCCAGCAGCCACCCGACTAGCGGGTCCTACGAGCAGTACTTC
cdr3_aa: CASSHPTSGSYEQYF

d_call: -
j_call: TRBJ1-1
v_call: TRBV28
clone_size: few
cdr3_nt: TGTGCCAGCAGTGCGTACAGAAGCATGAACACTGAGGCTTTCTTT
cdr3_aa: CASSAYRSMNTEAFF

d_call: -
j_call: TRBJ2-1
v_call: TRBV6-1
clone_size: -
cdr3_nt: TGTGCCAGCAGTACTAGATTAGTAGAGCAGTTCTTC
cdr3_aa: CASSTRLVEQFF

d_call: TRBD2
j_call: TRBJ2-7
v_call: TRBV7-9
clone_size: -
cdr3_nt: TGTGCCAGCGGGAGCGGGACGTACGAGCAGTACTTC
cdr3_aa: CASGSGTYEQYF

d_call: -
j_call: TRBJ1-2
v_call: TRBV27
clone_size: -
cdr3_nt: TGTGCCAGCAGTCCACAGGGTTTTGCTAACTATGGCTACACCTTC
cdr3_aa: CASSPQGFANYGYTF

d_call: -
j_call: TRBJ1-2
v_call: TRBV29-1
clone_size: -
cdr3_nt: TGCAGCGGGGTAGACAGTGAGGGCTACACCTTC
cdr3_aa: CSGVDSEGYTF

d_call: TRBD1
j_call: TRBJ2-7
v_call: TRBV4-1
clone_size: -
cdr3_nt: TGCGCCAGCAGCCAAGGCCTGGGACAGGGATCCTACGAGCAGTACTTC
cdr3_aa: CASSQGLGQGSYEQYF

d_call: -
j_call: TRBJ1-2
v_call: TRBV4-1
clone_size: -
cdr3_nt: TGCGCCAGCAGCCAAGACAGGAGTCTGTACTATGGCTACACCTTC
cdr3_aa: CASSQDRSLYYGYTF

d_call: -
j_call: TRBJ2-2
v_call: TRBV4-2
clone_size: few
cdr3_nt: TGTGCCAGCAGCGAAGAGGGGCCCAACACCGGGGAGCTGTTTTTT
cdr3_aa: CASSEEGPNTGELFF

d_call: -
j_call: TRBJ2-7
v_call: TRBV6-1
clone_size: -
cdr3_nt: TGTGCCAGCCGTTCCTTAGCGGATAGCTCCTACGAGCAGTACTTC
cdr3_aa: CASRSLADSSYEQYF

d_call: -
j_call: TRBJ2-6
v_call: TRBV29-1
clone_size: -
cdr3_nt: TGCAGCGTCTGGACAGTTCCCGGGGCCAACGTCCTGACTTTC
cdr3_aa: CSVWTVPGANVLTF

d_call: TRBD1
j_call: TRBJ2-7
v_call: TRBV10-3
clone_size: -
cdr3_nt: TGTGCCATCAGTGGGACAGGGGTCCTCTACGAGCAGTACTTC
cdr3_aa: CAISGTGVLYEQYF

d_call: TRBD2
j_call: TRBJ2-4
v_call: TRBV12-3/TRBV12-4
clone_size: -
cdr3_nt: TGTGCCAGCAGTTTAGCGCTAGCGGGAGGGCCGGCCAAAAACATTCAGTACTTC
cdr3_aa: CASSLALAGGPAKNIQYF

d_call: -
j_call: TRBJ2-7
v_call: TRBV25-1
clone_size: once
cdr3_nt: TGTGCCAGCAGTGGGGGAGCAAGCAACGAGCAGTACTTC
cdr3_aa: CASSGGASNEQYF

d_call: TRBD1
j_call: TRBJ1-2
v_call: TRBV28
clone_size: once
cdr3_nt: TGTGCCAGCATCCTCCGGACAGGAGTTGATGGCTACACCTTC
cdr3_aa: CASILRTGVDGYTF

d_call: -
j_call: TRBJ2-1
v_call: TRBV4-1
clone_size: -
cdr3_nt: TGCGCCAGCAGCCGGGGCTGGCAGTTTTTAAATGAGCAGTTCTTC
cdr3_aa: CASSRGWQFLNEQFF

d_call: -
j_call: TRBJ2-7
v_call: TRBV4-1
clone_size: -
cdr3_nt: TGCGCCAGCAGCCAAAATAAACTTCGGGACGAGCAGTACTTC
cdr3_aa: CASSQNKLRDEQYF

d_call: -
j_call: TRBJ2-7
v_call: TRBV30
clone_size: -
cdr3_nt: TGTGCCTGGAGTGTTGATGGTGGCAGTCCTTACGAGCAGTACTTC
cdr3_aa: CAWSVDGGSPYEQYF

d_call: TRBD2
j_call: TRBJ2-5
v_call: TRBV14
clone_size: -
cdr3_nt: TGTGCCAGCAGCCAAGATGCGGCTAGCGGGAGCGCGTACCAAGAGACCCAGTACTTC
cdr3_aa: CASSQDAASGSAYQETQYF

d_call: TRBD2
j_call: TRBJ2-7
v_call: TRBV6-2/TRBV6-3
clone_size: -
cdr3_nt: TGTGCCAGCAGTTACTCGAAGACTAGCGGAAGCTCCTACGAGCAGTACTTC
cdr3_aa: CASSYSKTSGSSYEQYF

d_call: TRBD1
j_call: TRBJ2-7
v_call: TRBV27
clone_size: -
cdr3_nt: TGTGCCAGCAGTTACCAGGGGGTCGAGCAGTACTTC
cdr3_aa: CASSYQGVEQYF

d_call: TRBD2
j_call: TRBJ2-7
v_call: TRBV7-9
clone_size: -
cdr3_nt: TGTGCCAGCAGCTTAGCTGGTAGCGGGGCCTGGGAGCAGTACTTC
cdr3_aa: CASSLAGSGAWEQYF

d_call: -
j_call: TRBJ1-3
v_call: TRBV28
clone_size: -
cdr3_nt: TGTGCCAGCAGTCCGAACCCCAGGAGATTCTCTGGAAACACCATATATTTT
cdr3_aa: CASSPNPRRFSGNTIYF

d_call: -
j_call: TRBJ1-2
v_call: TRBV21-1
clone_size: -
cdr3_nt: TGTGCCAGCAGCCTCTACCCTGGACAGGGTCAAGGCTACACCTTC
cdr3_aa: CASSLYPGQGQGYTF

d_call: TRBD2
j_call: TRBJ2-1
v_call: TRBV2
clone_size: -
cdr3_nt: TGTGCCAGCAGTGATGGACTAGCGGGAGGATACAATGAGCAGTTCTTC
cdr3_aa: CASSDGLAGGYNEQFF

d_call: TRBD1
j_call: TRBJ2-7
v_call: TRBV10-3
clone_size: -
cdr3_nt: TGTGCCATCACCGACCCGGGACAGGGAGGGCGATCCAACTTC
cdr3_aa: CAITDPGQGGRSNF

d_call: -
j_call: TRBJ1-6
v_call: TRBV27
clone_size: -
cdr3_nt: TGTGCCAGCAGTTTAAGGGGAGGGGGGATGGGTTCACCCCTCCACTTT
cdr3_aa: CASSLRGGGMGSPLHF

d_call: TRBD1
j_call: TRBJ2-5
v_call: TRBV6-1
clone_size: -
cdr3_nt: TGTGCCAGCAGTGGACAGGGTTTGTTCGAAGAGACCCAGTACTTC
cdr3_aa: CASSGQGLFEETQYF

d_call: -
j_call: TRBJ2-1
v_call: TRBV6-1
clone_size: few
cdr3_nt: TGTGCCAGCAGTTTTGGAGTCTCCTCCTACAATGAGCAGTTCTTC
cdr3_aa: CASSFGVSSYNEQFF

d_call: -
j_call: TRBJ1-1
v_call: TRBV19
clone_size: -
cdr3_nt: TGTGCCAGTAGTTTTACGGCGGTGAACACTGAAGCTTTCTTT
cdr3_aa: CASSFTAVNTEAFF

d_call: TRBD1
j_call: TRBJ2-1
v_call: TRBV13
clone_size: -
cdr3_nt: TGTGCCAGCTCCAGGGGGACGGTCAATGAGCAGTTCTTC
cdr3_aa: CASSRGTVNEQFF

d_call: -
j_call: TRBJ2-2
v_call: TRBV6-4
clone_size: -
cdr3_nt: TGTGCCAGCAGTGACTCGTCCGGGGAGCTGTTTTTT
cdr3_aa: CASSDSSGELFF

d_call: TRBD1
j_call: TRBJ2-7
v_call: TRBV11-2
clone_size: -
cdr3_nt: TGTGCCAGTGGAGGGACAGGGGGGTCCTACGAGCAGTACTTC
cdr3_aa: CASGGTGGSYEQYF

d_call: -
j_call: TRBJ1-1
v_call: TRBV15
clone_size: -
cdr3_nt: TGTGCCACCAGCAGAGATCGGGGTGGGGAAGATCCTGAAGCTTTCTTT
cdr3_aa: CATSRDRGGEDPEAFF